A selection of T cell receptor beta chains follows, all from one sample in a study of T cell responses to AZD1222 COVID-19 vaccine. Measured with immunoSEQ multiplex PCR; TCRdb has only the in-frame clones, and not every one. The table has 75,000 to 85,000 clones, roughly 90% seen once; the top ten hold around 1.5%. The specimen was peripheral blood, collected 28 days after the second AZD1222 dose. The receptors originated from an adult who received the AZD1222 COVID-19 vaccine. The CDR3 runs from the conserved cysteine through the conserved F or W. The D gene is left open where the match is weak. Size is omitted from some rows. Given values are once, few, many or a class for expanded clones.

D gene: .
J gene: TRBJ1-4
clone size: .
V gene: TRBV30
CDR3 protein: CAWTGSGEKLFF
CDR3 DNA: TGTGCCTGGACCGGGAGTGGTGAAAAACTGTTTTTT

D gene: TRBD1
J gene: TRBJ2-1
clone size: .
V gene: TRBV27
CDR3 protein: CASSPPGQRPYNEQFF
CDR3 DNA: TGTGCCAGCAGTCCCCCGGGACAGAGACCCTACAATGAGCAGTTCTTC

D gene: .
J gene: TRBJ1-2
clone size: .
V gene: TRBV2
CDR3 protein: CASSVGGSYGYTF
CDR3 DNA: TGTGCCAGCAGTGTCGGAGGGAGCTATGGCTACACCTTC

D gene: .
J gene: TRBJ1-6
clone size: once
V gene: TRBV7-2
CDR3 protein: CASSLGLNSYNSPLHF
CDR3 DNA: TGTGCCAGCAGCTTAGGTCTGAACTCCTATAATTCACCCCTCCACTTT

D gene: .
J gene: TRBJ2-5
clone size: .
V gene: TRBV28
CDR3 protein: CASSPPGPQETQYF
CDR3 DNA: TGTGCCAGCAGTCCCCCGGGGCCACAAGAGACCCAGTACTTC

D gene: .
J gene: TRBJ2-2
clone size: .
V gene: TRBV24-1
CDR3 protein: CATSAPSGERGTGELFF
CDR3 DNA: TGTGCCACCAGTGCCCCTTCGGGGGAGAGAGGAACCGGGGAGCTGTTTTTT

D gene: .
J gene: TRBJ2-2
clone size: .
V gene: TRBV11-2
CDR3 protein: CASRPITGTANTGELFF
CDR3 DNA: TGTGCCAGCAGACCTATAACCGGGACGGCGAACACCGGGGAGCTGTTTTTT

D gene: TRBD1
J gene: TRBJ1-6
clone size: few
V gene: TRBV7-9
CDR3 protein: CASSSGTENSPLHF
CDR3 DNA: TGTGCCAGCAGCTCCGGGACAGAAAATTCACCCCTCCACTTT

D gene: TRBD2
J gene: TRBJ2-3
clone size: few
V gene: TRBV6-1
CDR3 protein: CASSARPGLAEDTQYF
CDR3 DNA: TGTGCCAGCAGTGCGAGACCGGGACTAGCAGAAGATACGCAGTATTTT

D gene: .
J gene: TRBJ1-1
clone size: .
V gene: TRBV16
CDR3 protein: CASSWGGDTEAFF
CDR3 DNA: TGTGCCAGCAGCTGGGGAGGCGACACTGAAGCTTTCTTT

D gene: TRBD1
J gene: TRBJ1-1
clone size: .
V gene: TRBV28
CDR3 protein: CASSSYGQGNTEAFF
CDR3 DNA: TGTGCCAGCAGTTCGTACGGACAGGGGAACACTGAAGCTTTCTTT

D gene: .
J gene: TRBJ2-2
clone size: .
V gene: TRBV5-1
CDR3 protein: CASSLGGTNTGELFF
CDR3 DNA: TGCGCCAGCAGCTTGGGGGGCACGAACACCGGGGAGCTGTTTTTT

D gene: TRBD2
J gene: TRBJ2-1
clone size: .
V gene: TRBV5-5
CDR3 protein: CASSTVLVAGGLF
CDR3 DNA: TGTGCCAGCAGCACCGTACTTGTAGCGGGGGGACTCTTC

D gene: .
J gene: TRBJ1-1
clone size: .
V gene: TRBV24-1
CDR3 protein: CATKDSRRGNTEAFF
CDR3 DNA: TGTGCCACCAAGGACTCTCGTCGAGGGAACACTGAAGCTTTCTTT

D gene: .
J gene: TRBJ1-5
clone size: once
V gene: TRBV25-1
CDR3 protein: CASSDSGNQPQHF
CDR3 DNA: TGTGCCAGCAGTGACTCGGGGAATCAGCCCCAGCATTTT

D gene: TRBD1
J gene: TRBJ1-5
clone size: .
V gene: TRBV10-2
CDR3 protein: CASSRGQEYSNQPQHF
CDR3 DNA: TGCGCCAGCAGTAGGGGACAGGAATATAGCAATCAGCCCCAGCATTTT

D gene: .
J gene: TRBJ1-6
clone size: .
V gene: TRBV6-5
CDR3 protein: CASSPGHHNSPLHF
CDR3 DNA: TGTGCCAGCAGTCCGGGACACCATAATTCACCCCTCCACTTT

D gene: .
J gene: TRBJ1-2
clone size: once
V gene: TRBV28
CDR3 protein: CASSRNYGYTF
CDR3 DNA: TGTGCCAGCAGCAGGAACTATGGCTACACCTTC

D gene: TRBD2
J gene: TRBJ2-5
clone size: once
V gene: TRBV5-1
CDR3 protein: CASSLGRTSGGAETQYF
CDR3 DNA: TGCGCCAGCAGCTTGGGGAGGACTAGCGGGGGGGCGGAGACCCAGTACTTC

D gene: .
J gene: TRBJ2-2
clone size: few
V gene: TRBV25-1
CDR3 protein: CASSEGGRGDGELFF
CDR3 DNA: TGTGCCAGCAGTGAAGGGGGCCGGGGAGACGGGGAGCTGTTTTTT

D gene: .
J gene: TRBJ2-7
clone size: .
V gene: TRBV5-1
CDR3 protein: CASSSLGGYYEQYF
CDR3 DNA: TGCGCCAGCAGCTCCCTGGGGGGTTACTACGAGCAGTACTTC

D gene: TRBD2
J gene: TRBJ2-3
clone size: .
V gene: TRBV10-3
CDR3 protein: CAISERLAVKGDTQYF
CDR3 DNA: TGTGCCATCAGTGAAAGGCTAGCGGTGAAGGGAGATACGCAGTATTTT

D gene: .
J gene: TRBJ2-3
clone size: .
V gene: TRBV9
CDR3 protein: CASGVFGAPTDTQYF
CDR3 DNA: TGTGCCAGCGGAGTCTTCGGAGCTCCCACAGATACGCAGTATTTT

D gene: .
J gene: TRBJ2-7
clone size: .
V gene: TRBV28
CDR3 protein: CASSPSHEQYF
CDR3 DNA: TGTGCCAGCAGTCCATCACACGAGCAGTACTTC

D gene: TRBD2
J gene: TRBJ2-1
clone size: .
V gene: TRBV5-1
CDR3 protein: CASSLGLAGAYNEQFF
CDR3 DNA: TGCGCCAGCAGCTTGGGACTAGCGGGGGCCTACAATGAGCAGTTCTTC

D gene: .
J gene: TRBJ2-7
clone size: .
V gene: TRBV2
CDR3 protein: CASSEALYLSEDRRSYEQYF
CDR3 DNA: TGTGCCAGCAGTGAAGCTCTCTATCTCTCAGAGGACAGAAGATCCTACGAGCAGTACTTC

D gene: .
J gene: TRBJ2-2
clone size: .
V gene: TRBV5-1
CDR3 protein: CASSWGANTGELFF
CDR3 DNA: TGCGCCAGCAGCTGGGGGGCCAACACCGGGGAGCTGTTTTTT

D gene: TRBD2
J gene: TRBJ2-2
clone size: .
V gene: TRBV5-1
CDR3 protein: CASSPNLLAANTGELFF
CDR3 DNA: TGCGCCAGCAGCCCTAACCTACTAGCGGCGAACACCGGGGAGCTGTTTTTT

D gene: .
J gene: TRBJ1-1
clone size: once
V gene: TRBV5-6
CDR3 protein: CASSFRGAVNTEAFF
CDR3 DNA: TGTGCCAGCAGCTTCCGCGGGGCCGTGAACACTGAAGCTTTCTTT

D gene: .
J gene: TRBJ1-3
clone size: .
V gene: TRBV7-2
CDR3 protein: CASSLASRRGNTIYF
CDR3 DNA: TGTGCCAGCAGCTTAGCATCCAGGAGGGGAAACACCATATATTTT

D gene: TRBD1
J gene: TRBJ2-2
clone size: .
V gene: TRBV13
CDR3 protein: CASSPGQGPPGELFF
CDR3 DNA: TGTGCCAGCAGCCCGGGACAGGGGCCCCCCGGGGAGCTGTTTTTT

D gene: .
J gene: TRBJ1-2
clone size: .
V gene: TRBV7-2
CDR3 protein: CASSPTGLLSNYGYTF
CDR3 DNA: TGTGCCAGCAGCCCGACTGGGTTACTTTCTAACTATGGCTACACCTTC

D gene: .
J gene: TRBJ1-3
clone size: .
V gene: TRBV5-1
CDR3 protein: CASSLVNREDSGNTIYF
CDR3 DNA: TGCGCCAGCAGCTTGGTCAACAGGGAGGACTCTGGAAACACCATATATTTT

D gene: .
J gene: TRBJ2-7
clone size: .
V gene: TRBV28
CDR3 protein: CASSHFRGFYEQYF
CDR3 DNA: TGTGCCAGCAGTCACTTCCGGGGGTTCTACGAGCAGTACTTC

D gene: .
J gene: TRBJ1-1
clone size: .
V gene: TRBV7-3
CDR3 protein: CASSLGGANTEAFF
CDR3 DNA: TGTGCCAGCAGCTTAGGGGGAGCGAACACTGAAGCTTTCTTT

D gene: .
J gene: TRBJ1-6
clone size: .
V gene: TRBV27
CDR3 protein: CASTPRSGTSNSPLHF
CDR3 DNA: TGTGCCAGCACCCCGAGATCCGGGACAAGTAATTCACCCCTCCACTTT

D gene: .
J gene: TRBJ1-1
clone size: .
V gene: TRBV3-1/TRBV3-2
CDR3 protein: CASSQALGSEAFF
CDR3 DNA: TGTGCCAGCAGCCAGGCTCTAGGATCTGAAGCTTTCTTT

D gene: .
J gene: TRBJ2-7
clone size: .
V gene: TRBV5-1
CDR3 protein: CASRTPGQSYEQYF
CDR3 DNA: TGCGCCAGCAGGACCCCGGGACAATCCTACGAGCAGTACTTC

D gene: .
J gene: TRBJ1-1
clone size: .
V gene: TRBV9
CDR3 protein: CASSPPLEAEAFF
CDR3 DNA: TGTGCCAGCAGCCCCCCCCTGGAGGCTGAAGCTTTCTTT

D gene: TRBD1
J gene: TRBJ1-2
clone size: .
V gene: TRBV9
CDR3 protein: CASSVFEQGALGYTF
CDR3 DNA: TGTGCCAGCAGCGTATTCGAACAGGGGGCGCTTGGCTACACCTTC

D gene: TRBD2
J gene: TRBJ2-3
clone size: .
V gene: TRBV9
CDR3 protein: CASSARSGESTDTQYF
CDR3 DNA: TGTGCCAGCAGCGCCCGTAGCGGGGAGAGCACAGATACGCAGTATTTT

D gene: TRBD1
J gene: TRBJ1-1
clone size: .
V gene: TRBV7-9
CDR3 protein: CASSSRDRADTEAFF
CDR3 DNA: TGTGCCAGCAGCTCCCGGGACAGGGCTGACACTGAAGCTTTCTTT